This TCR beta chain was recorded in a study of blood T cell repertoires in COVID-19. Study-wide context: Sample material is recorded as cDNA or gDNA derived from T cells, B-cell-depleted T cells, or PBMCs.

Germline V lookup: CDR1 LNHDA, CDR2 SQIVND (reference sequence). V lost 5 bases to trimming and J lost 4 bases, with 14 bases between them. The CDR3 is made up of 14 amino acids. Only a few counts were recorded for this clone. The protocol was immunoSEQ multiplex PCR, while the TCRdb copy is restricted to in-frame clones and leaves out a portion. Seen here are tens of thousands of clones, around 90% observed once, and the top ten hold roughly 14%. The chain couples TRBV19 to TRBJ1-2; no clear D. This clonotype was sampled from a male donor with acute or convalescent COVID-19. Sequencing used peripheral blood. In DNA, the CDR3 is TGTGCCAGTAGTGTCGGACTTCAAGCCTATGGCTACACCTTC. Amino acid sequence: CASSVGLQAYGYTF.